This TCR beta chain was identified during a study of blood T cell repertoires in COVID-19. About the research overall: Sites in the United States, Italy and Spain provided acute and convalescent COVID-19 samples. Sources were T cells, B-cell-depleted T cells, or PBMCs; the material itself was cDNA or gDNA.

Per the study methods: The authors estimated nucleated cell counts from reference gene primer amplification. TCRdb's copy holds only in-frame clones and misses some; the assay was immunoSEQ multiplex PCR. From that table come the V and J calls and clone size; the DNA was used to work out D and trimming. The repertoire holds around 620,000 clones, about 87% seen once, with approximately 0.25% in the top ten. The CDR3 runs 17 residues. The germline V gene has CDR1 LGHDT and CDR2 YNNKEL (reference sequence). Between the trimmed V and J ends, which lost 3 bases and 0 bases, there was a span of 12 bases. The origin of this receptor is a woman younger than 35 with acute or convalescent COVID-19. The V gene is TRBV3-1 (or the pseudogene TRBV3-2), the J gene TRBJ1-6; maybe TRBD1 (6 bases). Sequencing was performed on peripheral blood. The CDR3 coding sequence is TGTGCCAGCAGCCAGTGCGACAGGTGCTCCTATAATTCACCCCTCCACTTT. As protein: CASSQCDRCSYNSPLHF.